Listed below are T cell receptor beta chains from one sample, sequenced in a study of CD8 T cells in ankylosing spondylitis. TCRdb itself ran the 5' RACE reads through MiXCR, one entry per CDR3 protein. The sample carries about 140,000 distinct CDR3 sequences, 7% to 10% recorded once. The sample comprised synovial fluid, either unsorted or a sorted T cell fraction (not recorded which). Receptor source: a male donor with ankylosing spondylitis. CDR3s include the opening cysteine and the closing phenylalanine or tryptophan. Fields, in order: clone size, J gene, V gene, D gene, CDR3 protein, CDR3 DNA. D genes are given only for firm matches. Clone size is given for some rows only: seen once, a few or many times, or a class if the clone is expanded.

clone_size: few; j_call: TRBJ2-5; v_call: TRBV19; d_call: .; cdr3_aa: CASSGGYGETQYF; cdr3_nt: TGTGCCAGTAGTGGGGGTTACGGAGAGACCCAGTACTTC
clone_size: many; j_call: TRBJ2-7; v_call: TRBV20-1; d_call: .; cdr3_aa: CSAKLATYEQYF; cdr3_nt: TGCAGTGCTAAGCTAGCGACATACGAGCAGTACTTC
clone_size: .; j_call: TRBJ2-1; v_call: TRBV5-8; d_call: TRBD2; cdr3_aa: CASSLALLARYNEQFF; cdr3_nt: TGTGCCAGCAGCTTGGCCTTACTAGCGAGGTACAATGAGCAGTTCTTC
clone_size: few; j_call: TRBJ2-1; v_call: TRBV30; d_call: .; cdr3_aa: CAWISSRGSAYNEQFF; cdr3_nt: TGTGCCTGGATTAGTTCTAGAGGGAGCGCCTACAATGAGCAGTTCTTC
clone_size: many; j_call: TRBJ2-5; v_call: TRBV2; d_call: .; cdr3_aa: CASQMYQETQYF; cdr3_nt: TGTGCCAGCCAGATGTACCAAGAGACCCAGTACTTC
clone_size: many; j_call: TRBJ2-1; v_call: TRBV5-1; d_call: TRBD2; cdr3_aa: CASSSSGVYYNEQFF; cdr3_nt: TGCGCCAGCAGCTCCAGCGGGGTATACTACAATGAGCAGTTCTTC
clone_size: many; j_call: TRBJ2-5; v_call: TRBV5-1; d_call: .; cdr3_aa: CASSIPGASFETQYF; cdr3_nt: TGCGCCAGCAGCATTCCGGGCGCTTCTTTCGAGACCCAGTACTTC
clone_size: many; j_call: TRBJ2-7; v_call: TRBV2; d_call: .; cdr3_aa: CASSVYEQYF; cdr3_nt: TGTGCCAGCAGTGTCTACGAGCAGTACTTC
clone_size: .; j_call: TRBJ2-3; v_call: TRBV30; d_call: .; cdr3_aa: CAWTRYHSDTQYF; cdr3_nt: TGTGCCTGGACCAGATACCACAGCGATACGCAGTATTTT
clone_size: many; j_call: TRBJ1-5; v_call: TRBV7-2; d_call: TRBD1; cdr3_aa: CASNLQGSEGQPQHF; cdr3_nt: TGTGCCAGCAACCTACAGGGGTCGGAGGGTCAGCCCCAGCATTTT
clone_size: .; j_call: TRBJ1-2; v_call: TRBV7-2; d_call: .; cdr3_aa: CASSPPPGIRYGYTF; cdr3_nt: TGTGCCAGCAGCCCCCCCCCGGGAATACGATATGGCTACACCTTC
clone_size: .; j_call: TRBJ2-3; v_call: TRBV5-1; d_call: TRBD2; cdr3_aa: CASSLTSAQDTQYF; cdr3_nt: TGCGCCAGCAGCTTGACTAGCGCTCAAGATACGCAGTATTTT
clone_size: few; j_call: TRBJ2-7; v_call: TRBV20-1; d_call: .; cdr3_aa: CSATGPLISYEQYF; cdr3_nt: TGCAGTGCCACAGGACCCCTAATATCCTACGAGCAGTACTTC
clone_size: few; j_call: TRBJ2-7; v_call: TRBV7-9; d_call: TRBD1; cdr3_aa: CASSLNRGEQYF; cdr3_nt: TGTGCCAGCAGCTTAAACAGGGGGGAGCAGTACTTC
clone_size: many; j_call: TRBJ1-6; v_call: TRBV3-1; d_call: .; cdr3_aa: CASSQLLGSYNSPLHF; cdr3_nt: TGTGCCAGCAGCCAACTCTTGGGCTCCTATAATTCACCCCTCCACTTT
clone_size: few; j_call: TRBJ2-2; v_call: TRBV6-1; d_call: .; cdr3_aa: CASSEVGGRGGELFF; cdr3_nt: TGTGCCAGCAGTGAAGTTGGGGGGAGAGGCGGGGAGCTGTTTTTT
clone_size: many; j_call: TRBJ1-1; v_call: TRBV6-5; d_call: .; cdr3_aa: CASSSRVRAFF; cdr3_nt: TGTGCCAGCAGTTCCAGGGTGCGAGCTTTCTTT
clone_size: many; j_call: TRBJ2-5; v_call: TRBV20-1; d_call: .; cdr3_aa: CSARAAGGTQYF; cdr3_nt: TGCAGTGCTAGAGCGGCAGGCGGGACCCAGTACTTC
clone_size: few; j_call: TRBJ2-1; v_call: TRBV7-8; d_call: .; cdr3_aa: CASSHPGERTYNEQFF; cdr3_nt: TGTGCCAGCAGCCACCCGGGGGAGCGTACCTACAATGAGCAGTTCTTC
clone_size: .; j_call: TRBJ1-1; v_call: TRBV5-5; d_call: .; cdr3_aa: CASSFRVGVTEAFF; cdr3_nt: TGTGCCAGCAGCTTTAGGGTTGGGGTCACTGAAGCTTTCTTT
clone_size: .; j_call: TRBJ2-5; v_call: TRBV20-1; d_call: TRBD2; cdr3_aa: CSARTGTSGETQYF; cdr3_nt: TGCAGTGCTAGAACCGGGACTAGCGGAGAGACCCAGTACTTC
clone_size: many; j_call: TRBJ1-1; v_call: TRBV27; d_call: .; cdr3_aa: CASRARGLNTEAFF; cdr3_nt: TGTGCCAGCAGAGCCCGGGGCCTGAACACTGAAGCTTTCTTT
clone_size: many; j_call: TRBJ2-3; v_call: TRBV29-1; d_call: TRBD2; cdr3_aa: CSVDTSGSPDTQYF; cdr3_nt: TGCAGCGTTGATACTAGCGGGAGTCCAGATACGCAGTATTTT
clone_size: many; j_call: TRBJ2-7; v_call: TRBV19; d_call: TRBD2; cdr3_aa: CASRRLAGGPPYEQYF; cdr3_nt: TGTGCCAGTAGGCGACTAGCGGGAGGGCCGCCCTACGAGCAGTACTTC
clone_size: few; j_call: TRBJ2-1; v_call: TRBV7-2; d_call: TRBD2; cdr3_aa: CASSFPGSGTNNEQFF; cdr3_nt: TGTGCCAGCAGCTTCCCCGGGAGCGGGACGAACAATGAGCAGTTCTTC
clone_size: few; j_call: TRBJ2-5; v_call: TRBV20-1; d_call: TRBD2; cdr3_aa: CSAPIAGARETQYF; cdr3_nt: TGCAGTGCTCCCATAGCGGGGGCGCGGGAGACCCAGTACTTC
clone_size: many; j_call: TRBJ1-4; v_call: TRBV20-1; d_call: .; cdr3_aa: CSAADGGNGNEKLFF; cdr3_nt: TGCAGTGCTGCAGACGGGGGAAACGGTAATGAAAAACTGTTTTTT
clone_size: many; j_call: TRBJ2-7; v_call: TRBV5-1; d_call: .; cdr3_aa: CASSLTGEAYEQYF; cdr3_nt: TGCGCCAGCAGTTTAACAGGGGAGGCCTACGAGCAGTACTTC
clone_size: many; j_call: TRBJ2-2; v_call: TRBV7-8; d_call: .; cdr3_aa: CASSSGTLNTGELFF; cdr3_nt: TGTGCCAGCAGCTCCGGGACACTGAACACCGGGGAGCTGTTTTTT
clone_size: many; j_call: TRBJ1-4; v_call: TRBV5-6; d_call: .; cdr3_aa: CASSHRVFEEKLFF; cdr3_nt: TGTGCCAGCAGCCACAGGGTGTTCGAAGAAAAACTGTTTTTT
clone_size: .; j_call: TRBJ2-7; v_call: TRBV18; d_call: TRBD1; cdr3_aa: CASSAGTGGDEQYF; cdr3_nt: TGTGCCAGCTCAGCCGGGACAGGGGGAGACGAGCAGTACTTC
clone_size: few; j_call: TRBJ2-3; v_call: TRBV3-1; d_call: .; cdr3_aa: CASSQGSDRNRGDTQYF; cdr3_nt: TGTGCCAGCAGCCAAGGGTCGGACAGAAACCGTGGGGATACGCAGTATTTT
clone_size: .; j_call: TRBJ1-1; v_call: TRBV7-9; d_call: TRBD1; cdr3_aa: CASSPPGQHTEAFF; cdr3_nt: TGTGCCAGCAGCCCCCCGGGACAGCACACTGAAGCTTTCTTT
clone_size: many; j_call: TRBJ2-5; v_call: TRBV29-1; d_call: TRBD1; cdr3_aa: CTTKGQGRGETQYF; cdr3_nt: TGCACCACAAAAGGACAGGGCCGTGGAGAGACCCAGTACTTC
clone_size: .; j_call: TRBJ2-1; v_call: TRBV12-3/TRBV12-4; d_call: TRBD2; cdr3_aa: CTSSTRLLAEELSYNEQFF; cdr3_nt: TGTACCAGCAGTACGAGGTTGCTAGCGGAAGAGCTCTCCTACAATGAGCAGTTCTTC
clone_size: .; j_call: TRBJ1-5; v_call: TRBV10-3; d_call: .; cdr3_aa: CAISDRRDTNQPQHF; cdr3_nt: TGTGCCATCAGTGATAGAAGGGACACGAATCAGCCCCAGCATTTT
clone_size: few; j_call: TRBJ2-1; v_call: TRBV24-1; d_call: TRBD2; cdr3_aa: CATSRGSTYNEQFF; cdr3_nt: TGTGCCACCAGCCGCGGGAGTACCTACAATGAGCAGTTCTTC
clone_size: many; j_call: TRBJ2-2; v_call: TRBV29-1; d_call: .; cdr3_aa: CSVSPGHFPGELFF; cdr3_nt: TGCAGCGTGTCTCCCGGACATTTCCCCGGGGAGCTGTTTTTT
clone_size: .; j_call: TRBJ1-2; v_call: TRBV12-1; d_call: .; cdr3_aa: CASSPRLLYGYTF; cdr3_nt: TGTGCCAGCAGCCCCAGGCTACTCTATGGCTACACCTTC
clone_size: many; j_call: TRBJ1-1; v_call: TRBV7-9; d_call: .; cdr3_aa: CASSFREYEAFF; cdr3_nt: TGTGCCAGCAGCTTCAGGGAGTATGAAGCTTTCTTT
clone_size: many; j_call: TRBJ1-2; v_call: TRBV7-8; d_call: .; cdr3_aa: CASSLDGGYGYTF; cdr3_nt: TGTGCCAGCAGCTTAGACGGGGGGTATGGCTACACCTTC